This T cell receptor (beta chain) was identified during a study of cytomegalovirus exposure and HLA in healthy donors. Study context: Drawn from HLA-typed donors, about 85 million unique TCRs were held in an early data release. Broader study findings: Roughly even sequencing depth across donors was the assumption behind the presence/absence analyses. In a later analysis, productive TCRs from donors in an Asian-associated ancestry cluster reportedly carried fewer N-insertions than the cohort mean.

Primers included in the PCR were 60 Vbeta and 13 Jbeta primers. Assay used: immunoSEQ multiplex PCR; TCRdb lists only in-frame clones, some missing. This repertoire shows about 140,000 clones, just under 85% found once; its top ten account for over 9.5%. This CDR3 spans 12 amino acids. Trimming cost V 3 bases and J 2 bases, with 8 bases left between them. The germline V gene encodes CDR1 GTSNPN and CDR2 SVGIG (reference sequence). With respect to this clone: Its target is not known.

V gene TRBV30 combines with J gene TRBJ2-7; no firm D call. The clonotype originates from a woman in her sixties or seventies in good health and CMV-seropositive. Sequenced: PBMCs. CDR3 DNA: TGTGCCTGGAGCGACACTGCCTACGAGCAGTACTTC. Protein: CAWSDTAYEQYF.